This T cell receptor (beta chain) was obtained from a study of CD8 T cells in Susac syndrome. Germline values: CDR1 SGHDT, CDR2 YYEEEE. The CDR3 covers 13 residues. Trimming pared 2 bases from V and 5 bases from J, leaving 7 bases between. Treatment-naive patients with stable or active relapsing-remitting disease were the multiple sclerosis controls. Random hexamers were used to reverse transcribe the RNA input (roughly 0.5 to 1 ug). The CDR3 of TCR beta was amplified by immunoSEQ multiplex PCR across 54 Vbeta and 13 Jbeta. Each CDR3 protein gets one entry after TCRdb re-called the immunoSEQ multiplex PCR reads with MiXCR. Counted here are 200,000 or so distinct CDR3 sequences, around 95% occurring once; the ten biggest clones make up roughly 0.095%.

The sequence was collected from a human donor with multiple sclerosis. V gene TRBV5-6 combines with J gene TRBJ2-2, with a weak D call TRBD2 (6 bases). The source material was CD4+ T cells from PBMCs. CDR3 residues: CASSLGRTGELFF. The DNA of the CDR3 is TGTGCCAGCAGCTTAGGGAGGACCGGGGAGCTGTTTTTT.